Below, 21 T cell receptor beta chains from the same sample are listed, as sequenced in a study of control samples from healthy donors and cancer patients. Libraries were prepared by immunoSEQ multiplex PCR; TCRdb keeps only in-frame clonotypes and omits some of them. The sample consists of nearly 200,000 clones, about 91% of them appearing once. Sequencing input: blood. The receptors shown here come from a man younger than 45 in good health.

This chain connects TRBV10-2 to TRBJ2-2; a weak D match, TRBD1 (6 bases). In germline, CDR1 is WSHSY, CDR2 SAAADI. V gave up 6 bases and J gave up 1 base, with 6 bases separating them. The CDR3 totals 13 residues. CDR3 loop: CASRTGNTGELFF. The DNA of the CDR3 is TGCGCCAGCAGGACAGGGAACACCGGGGAGCTGTTTTTT.

V and J are TRBV11-2 and TRBJ2-1; D possibly matches TRBD1 or TRBD2 (5 bases each). The CDR3 spans 15 residues. CDR1 and CDR2 (germline): SGHAT, FQNNGV. Trimming removed 7 bases from V and 4 bases from J, with 17 bases in between. This CDR3 is CASTAAGTSYNEQFF. The CDR3 coding sequence is TGTGCCAGCACCGCCGCCGGGACCTCTTACAATGAGCAGTTCTTC.

This chain joins TRBV28 and TRBJ1-4; the match to TRBD1 covers 8 bases. Germline V gene data show CDR1 as MDHEN and CDR2 as SYDVKM. With V trimmed by 9 bases and J by 3 bases, 9 bases remained unmatched. The CDR3 loop spans 15 amino acids. The CDR3 reads CASTPGQGPNEKLFF. CDR3 nucleotides: TGTGCCAGTACCCCCGGACAGGGCCCTAATGAAAAACTGTTTTTT.

The count of this clone is one. The chain joins TRBV3-1 (or the pseudogene TRBV3-2) to TRBJ1-2, with D perhaps matching TRBD1 (5 bases). Trimming removed 0 bases at V and 8 bases at J, with 13 bases between. Germline V gives CDR1 LGHDT, CDR2 YNNKEL (reference sequence). The CDR3 runs 14 residues. This CDR3 is CASSQDSGVYGYTF. CDR3 nucleotides: TGTGCCAGCAGCCAAGATTCGGGGGTATACGGCTACACCTTC.

The chain links TRBV15 to TRBJ1-5; D ambiguous. This CDR3 region has 16 residues. V lost 7 bases to trimming and J lost 1 base, with 17 bases between them. CDR1 is LNHNV and CDR2 is YYDKDF in the germline V gene (reference sequence). As DNA, the CDR3 is TGTGCCACCAAGGAAAGGACTACAGCGAGCAATCAGCCCCAGCATTTT. Its protein product is CATKERTTASNQPQHF.

The V call is TRBV5-1, the J call TRBJ2-7; TRBD1 agrees at 8 bases. J gave up 5 bases and V 2 bases, and 9 bases lay outside the gene matches. The germline V gene encodes CDR1 SGHRS and CDR2 YFSETQ. This CDR3 is 15 amino acids long. The CDR3 protein is CASSFKQGVRDEQYF. The DNA for the CDR3 is TGCGCCAGCAGCTTCAAACAGGGGGTAAGAGACGAGCAGTACTTC.

The genes are TRBV19 and TRBJ2-1; 10 bases are shared with TRBD2. Germline assignment: CDR1 LNHDA and CDR2 SQIVND (reference sequence). J gave up 6 bases and V 3 bases, and 5 bases lay outside the gene matches. CDR3 length: 15 residues. The CDR3 nucleotides are TGTGCCAGTAGTATTTCTAGCGGGGGCCTCAATGAGCAGTTCTTC. Its translation: CASSISSGGLNEQFF.

This chain connects TRBV29-1 to TRBJ1-1; a weak D match, TRBD1 (5 bases). V was pared by 7 bases and J by 0 bases, with 15 bases between. CDR3 size: 14 residues. Germline V lookup: CDR1 SQVTM, CDR2 ANQGSEA. CDR3 in amino acids: CSEKGLSLNTEAFF. CDR3 DNA sequence: TGCAGCGAAAAGGGGCTGAGCTTGAACACTGAAGCTTTCTTT.

In nucleotides, the CDR3 is TGTGCCAGCAGTTCGTCCGGGGCTGGCTATGGCTACACCTTC. Protein sequence: CASSSSGAGYGYTF. This chain connects TRBV27 to TRBJ1-2, with D perhaps TRBD1 (5 bases). The CDR3 is made up of 14 amino acids. The V gene's germline CDR1 is MNHEY and CDR2 SMNVEV (reference sequence). V lost 4 bases, J lost 4 bases, and 13 bases lay in between.

The chain carries TRBV20-1 and TRBJ2-1; 8 bases map to TRBD2. Losses at the gene ends were 3 bases for V and 6 bases for J; bases not matched to a gene: 10. Germline CDR1 and CDR2: DFQATT and SNEGSKA (reference sequence). The CDR3 runs to 15 residues. The CDR3 DNA reads TGCAGTGCTAGTAGCTCGGGGGGGCCCATCAATGAGCAGTTCTTC. Translating it yields CSASSSGGPINEQFF.

The chain recombines TRBV30 with TRBJ1-1; tentatively, D is TRBD1 (5 bases). CDR1 is GTSNPN and CDR2 is SVGIG in the germline V gene (reference sequence). The V and J ends lost 0 bases and 4 bases respectively, with 18 bases between them. This CDR3 contains 16 residues. The CDR3 DNA sequence: TGTGCCTGGAGTGTACGGGCCGGGGGAGGAGGCACTGAAGCTTTCTTT. It translates to CAWSVRAGGGGTEAFF.

The chain carries TRBV4-1 and TRBJ2-1; no clear D. V was clipped by 4 bases and J by 8 bases, with 18 bases between them. Germline values: CDR1 MGHRA, CDR2 YSYEKL. This CDR3 region has 15 residues. This CDR3 reads CASSPRPPGPDEQFF. The CDR3 DNA is TGCGCCAGCAGCCCCCGACCCCCCGGTCCGGATGAGCAGTTCTTC.

This chain links TRBV19 with TRBJ1-1, with D uncertain. V lost 11 bases to trimming and J lost 4 bases, with 14 bases between them. CDR1 is LNHDA, CDR2 SQIVND, per germline (reference sequence). The CDR3 totals 12 residues. CDR3 in amino acids: CAVREGSTEAFF. CDR3 coding DNA: TGTGCCGTCCGCGAGGGTAGCACTGAAGCTTTCTTT.

This clone showed up just once. The rearrangement uses TRBV19 and TRBJ1-1; D unresolved. Germline-derived CDR1 and CDR2 are LNHDA and SQIVND (reference sequence). Trimming removed 7 bases at V and 0 bases at J, with 15 bases between. This CDR3 is 15 amino acids long. CDR3 DNA sequence: TGTGCCAGTACCGGACCTAGGTCCCTGAACACTGAAGCTTTCTTT. Encoded protein: CASTGPRSLNTEAFF.

The chain joins TRBV9 to TRBJ1-5, with D possibly TRBD1 on 5 matching bases. Trimming removed 0 bases at V and 11 bases at J, with 18 bases between. The CDR3 totals 15 residues. The germline V gene encodes CDR1 SGDLS and CDR2 YYNGEE. The CDR3 DNA sequence: TGTGCCAGCAGCGTAGGGGGAGACAGTCAATCAGCCCAGCATTTT. This encodes CASSVGGDSQSAQHF.

Worth noting for this clone: The same CDR3 also results from other DNA sequences found in this sample. V usage is TRBV3-1 (or the pseudogene TRBV3-2) and J usage is TRBJ1-1, with a tentative D call TRBD1 (5 bases). Germline CDR1 LGHDT, CDR2 YNNKEL (reference sequence). V was trimmed by 3 bases and J by 3 bases, leaving 5 bases between them. The CDR3 sequence is 12 residues long. The CDR3 DNA reads as TGTGCCAGCAGCCAGGGGGACACTGAAGCTTTCTTT. Translated: CASSQGDTEAFF.

The chain carries TRBV6-2 or TRBV6-3 and TRBJ1-5; 10 bases match TRBD1. The V and J ends lost 5 bases and 7 bases, in that order; junction bases with no gene match: 11. The CDR3 has 16 residues. Germline CDR1 MNHEY, CDR2 SVGEGT. CDR3 region: CASSVIRTGGRQPQHF. The CDR3 nucleotides read TGTGCCAGCAGTGTAATTAGGACAGGGGGTAGGCAGCCCCAGCATTTT.

The V call is TRBV7-9, the J call TRBJ1-4; D not resolved. The germline V gene has CDR1 SEHNR and CDR2 FQNEAQ (reference sequence). The germline V and J ends were trimmed by 5 bases and 4 bases, with 11 bases remaining between them. The CDR3 is 14 amino acids. CDR3 residues: CASSLKGGNEKLFF. The CDR3 DNA reads TGTGCCAGCAGCCTAAAGGGCGGTAATGAAAAACTGTTTTTT.

This clone appeared once. This chain links TRBV5-1 with TRBJ1-1; 8 nucleotides match TRBD1. The length of the CDR3 is 15 residues. Germline CDR1 SGHRS, CDR2 YFSETQ. The trim removed 0 bases at V and 4 bases at J, leaving 5 bases unmatched. As DNA, the CDR3 is TGCGCCAGCAGCTTGGGACTCGACAGGGGCACTGAAGCTTTCTTT. It encodes CASSLGLDRGTEAFF. Filled out from reference TRBV5-1 and TRBJ1-1, the complete variable domain reads KAGVTQTPRYLIKTRGQQVTLSCSPISGHRSVSWYQQTPGQGLQFLFEYFSETQRNKGNFPGRFSGRQFSNSRSEMNVSTLELGDSALYLCASSLGLDRGTEAFFGQGTRLTVV.

This clone was recorded once. The rearrangement joins TRBV4-1 to TRBJ2-3, with D hard to call. The germline V gene has CDR1 MGHRA and CDR2 YSYEKL. V was clipped by 1 base and J by 6 bases, with 8 bases between them. There are 13 residues in the CDR3. The CDR3 DNA reads TGCGCCAGCAGCCAAGGGTTGTCTGATACGCAGTATTTT. It specifies CASSQGLSDTQYF.

V usage is TRBV27 and J usage is TRBJ1-2; 9 nucleotides line up with TRBD1. V was pared by 6 bases and J by 6 bases, with 5 bases of the junction left unmatched. Germline V CDR1 and CDR2: MNHEY, SMNVEV (reference sequence). CDR3 length: 13 residues. The CDR3 here is CASSRTGANGYTF. The DNA for the CDR3 is TGTGCCAGCAGCCGGACAGGGGCAAATGGCTACACCTTC.